A selection of T cell receptor beta chains follows, all from one sample in a study of blood T cell repertoires in COVID-19. Using immunoSEQ multiplex PCR, the repertoire was profiled, and TCRdb retains in-frame clones only, with some absent. The sample holds roughly 320,000 clones, more than 80% seen once. The specimen was peripheral blood. Every receptor here comes from a woman aged 50 to 65 with COVID-19, enrolled during active disease. Both conserved end residues are part of each CDR3. A D gene is named only where the DNA matches it firmly. Size tells how often a clone was seen (once, few, many) or the class of an expanded clone, and some rows leave it out.

CDR3 protein: CSVGTTNYGYTF
CDR3 DNA: TGCAGCGTCGGGACAACTAACTATGGCTACACCTTC
V gene: TRBV29-1
D gene: NA
J gene: TRBJ1-2
clone size: NA

CDR3 protein: CASRTGDVREKLFF
CDR3 DNA: TGCGCCAGCAGGACAGGGGATGTTCGCGAAAAACTGTTTTTT
V gene: TRBV10-2
D gene: TRBD1
J gene: TRBJ1-4
clone size: NA

CDR3 protein: CASSLRPTGQETQYF
CDR3 DNA: TGTGCCAGCAGCCTTCGTCCTACAGGGCAAGAGACCCAGTACTTC
V gene: TRBV3-1/TRBV3-2
D gene: NA
J gene: TRBJ2-5
clone size: NA

CDR3 protein: CSVLWDSHYEQYF
CDR3 DNA: TGCAGCGTTCTCTGGGACAGCCACTACGAGCAGTACTTC
V gene: TRBV29-1
D gene: TRBD1
J gene: TRBJ2-7
clone size: NA

CDR3 protein: CASSMGGDNEQFF
CDR3 DNA: TGTGCCAGTAGTATGGGGGGGGATAATGAGCAGTTCTTC
V gene: TRBV19
D gene: TRBD2
J gene: TRBJ2-1
clone size: NA

CDR3 protein: CASSQASVGATLTGELFF
CDR3 DNA: TGCGCCAGCAGCCAAGCTTCCGTGGGGGCGACCCTCACCGGGGAGCTGTTTTTT
V gene: TRBV4-3
D gene: NA
J gene: TRBJ2-2
clone size: NA

CDR3 protein: CASSFRLPRNEKLFF
CDR3 DNA: TGTGCCAGCAGTTTTAGACTCCCAAGAAATGAAAAACTGTTTTTT
V gene: TRBV27
D gene: NA
J gene: TRBJ1-4
clone size: NA

CDR3 protein: CASSYSLVVGGEKLFF
CDR3 DNA: TGTGCCAGCAGTTACTCGTTGGTGGTAGGGGGCGAAAAACTGTTTTTT
V gene: TRBV6-5
D gene: TRBD1
J gene: TRBJ1-4
clone size: NA

CDR3 protein: CASSVRDTDPENTEAFF
CDR3 DNA: TGTGCCAGCAGCGTCCGGGACACCGACCCAGAGAACACTGAAGCTTTCTTT
V gene: TRBV9
D gene: NA
J gene: TRBJ1-1
clone size: NA

CDR3 protein: CASSEGGQGADTQYF
CDR3 DNA: TGTGCCAGCAGCGAAGGGGGACAGGGGGCAGATACGCAGTATTTT
V gene: TRBV11-2
D gene: TRBD1
J gene: TRBJ2-3
clone size: NA

CDR3 protein: CASSETGQTNTEAFF
CDR3 DNA: TGTGCCAGCAGTGAAACTGGACAGACGAACACTGAAGCTTTCTTT
V gene: TRBV2
D gene: NA
J gene: TRBJ1-1
clone size: NA

CDR3 protein: CAWRLGLSSYEQYF
CDR3 DNA: TGTGCCTGGAGATTGGGCCTGAGCTCCTACGAGCAGTACTTC
V gene: TRBV30
D gene: NA
J gene: TRBJ2-7
clone size: NA

CDR3 protein: CASSDRTPNEQFF
CDR3 DNA: TGTGCCAGCAGTGATAGGACTCCCAATGAGCAGTTCTTC
V gene: TRBV2
D gene: NA
J gene: TRBJ2-1
clone size: few

CDR3 protein: CASSYSLREKLFF
CDR3 DNA: TGTGCCAGCAGTTACTCGTTGCGGGAAAAACTGTTTTTT
V gene: TRBV6-5
D gene: NA
J gene: TRBJ1-4
clone size: NA

CDR3 protein: CASSDPSGGTEAFF
CDR3 DNA: TGCGCCAGCAGCGATCCGAGCGGGGGCACTGAAGCTTTCTTT
V gene: TRBV5-1
D gene: NA
J gene: TRBJ1-1
clone size: NA

CDR3 protein: CASGRQQSNTGELFF
CDR3 DNA: TGCGCCAGCGGAAGACAGCAATCGAACACCGGGGAGCTGTTTTTT
V gene: TRBV10-1
D gene: NA
J gene: TRBJ2-2
clone size: NA

CDR3 protein: CASSSWTAMNTEAFF
CDR3 DNA: TGTGCCAGCAGCAGCTGGACAGCGATGAACACTGAAGCTTTCTTT
V gene: TRBV7-2
D gene: NA
J gene: TRBJ1-1
clone size: NA

CDR3 protein: CASSLGAAATNEKLFF
CDR3 DNA: TGTGCCAGCAGCTTAGGGGCAGCCGCAACTAATGAAAAACTGTTTTTT
V gene: TRBV11-3
D gene: NA
J gene: TRBJ1-4
clone size: NA

CDR3 protein: CASSLVSAGGGQPQHF
CDR3 DNA: TGTGCCAGCAGCTTAGTTTCGGCAGGGGGCGGACAGCCCCAGCATTTT
V gene: TRBV7-2
D gene: TRBD1
J gene: TRBJ1-5
clone size: NA

CDR3 protein: CASSLASGSYTGELFF
CDR3 DNA: TGTGCCAGCAGCTTAGCTTCCGGGTCCTACACCGGGGAGCTGTTTTTT
V gene: TRBV7-2
D gene: NA
J gene: TRBJ2-2
clone size: NA

CDR3 protein: CASSLVLGGWETQYF
CDR3 DNA: TGTGCCAGCAGCTTAGTTCTTGGTGGCTGGGAGACCCAGTACTTC
V gene: TRBV7-9
D gene: NA
J gene: TRBJ2-5
clone size: few

CDR3 protein: CASSPVGVSNQPQHF
CDR3 DNA: TGTGCCAGTAGCCCCGTGGGAGTTAGCAATCAGCCCCAGCATTTT
V gene: TRBV19
D gene: NA
J gene: TRBJ1-5
clone size: NA

CDR3 protein: CASSAGSAPTFF
CDR3 DNA: TGTGCCAGCAGCGCGGGGTCAGCACCAACGTTCTTC
V gene: TRBV7-9
D gene: NA
J gene: TRBJ2-1
clone size: NA

CDR3 protein: CAIKSGSRNTGELFF
CDR3 DNA: TGTGCCATCAAGTCCGGGTCCCGTAACACCGGGGAGCTGTTTTTT
V gene: TRBV2
D gene: NA
J gene: TRBJ2-2
clone size: NA

CDR3 protein: CAWTSRGHINGYTF
CDR3 DNA: TGTGCCTGGACGAGCAGGGGGCACATCAATGGCTACACCTTC
V gene: TRBV30
D gene: TRBD1
J gene: TRBJ1-2
clone size: NA

CDR3 protein: CASSQGQNEKLFF
CDR3 DNA: TGTGCCAGCTCACAGGGACAGAATGAAAAACTGTTTTTT
V gene: TRBV18
D gene: TRBD1
J gene: TRBJ1-4
clone size: NA

CDR3 protein: CASSLEKGAGDQPQHF
CDR3 DNA: TGTGCCAGCAGCTTAGAGAAGGGGGCGGGTGATCAGCCCCAGCATTTT
V gene: TRBV7-9
D gene: TRBD1
J gene: TRBJ1-5
clone size: NA

CDR3 protein: CATSRGNYGYTF
CDR3 DNA: TGTGCCACCTCCAGGGGTAACTATGGCTACACCTTC
V gene: TRBV24-1
D gene: NA
J gene: TRBJ1-2
clone size: NA

CDR3 protein: CASSSDWDKYQETQYF
CDR3 DNA: TGTGCCAGCAGTTCCGATTGGGACAAGTACCAAGAGACCCAGTACTTC
V gene: TRBV27
D gene: NA
J gene: TRBJ2-5
clone size: NA

CDR3 protein: CASSTYPTSGRSDEQYF
CDR3 DNA: TGCGCCAGCAGCACTTATCCAACTAGCGGGAGGTCGGACGAGCAGTACTTC
V gene: TRBV5-1
D gene: TRBD2
J gene: TRBJ2-7
clone size: once

CDR3 protein: CASSPGTSGTLRGNNEQFF
CDR3 DNA: TGTGCCAGCAGCCCGGGGACTAGCGGGACTCTCCGGGGAAACAATGAGCAGTTCTTC
V gene: TRBV14
D gene: TRBD2
J gene: TRBJ2-1
clone size: NA

CDR3 protein: CASSLSGSGNTIYF
CDR3 DNA: TGCGCCAGCAGCTTATCGGGCTCTGGAAACACCATATATTTT
V gene: TRBV5-1
D gene: NA
J gene: TRBJ1-3
clone size: NA

CDR3 protein: CASSLLGADSPLHF
CDR3 DNA: TGTGCCAGCAGTTTATTGGGGGCCGATTCACCCCTCCACTTT
V gene: TRBV27
D gene: NA
J gene: TRBJ1-6
clone size: NA

CDR3 protein: CASSLLAGGDNEQFF
CDR3 DNA: TGTGCCAGCAGCTTACTAGCGGGAGGGGACAATGAGCAGTTCTTC
V gene: TRBV7-3
D gene: TRBD2
J gene: TRBJ2-1
clone size: NA

CDR3 protein: CASSLAGGGREQYF
CDR3 DNA: TGTGCCAGCAGCTTAGCTGGCGGGGGACGCGAGCAGTACTTC
V gene: TRBV7-2
D gene: TRBD2
J gene: TRBJ2-7
clone size: NA

CDR3 protein: CASRRQGGYGYTF
CDR3 DNA: TGTGCCAGCAGACGACAGGGGGGCTATGGCTACACCTTC
V gene: TRBV6-5
D gene: TRBD1
J gene: TRBJ1-2
clone size: NA

CDR3 protein: CASSARDRGNYGYTF
CDR3 DNA: TGTGCCAGTAGTGCCCGGGACAGGGGAAACTATGGCTACACCTTC
V gene: TRBV19
D gene: TRBD1
J gene: TRBJ1-2
clone size: NA

CDR3 protein: CASTPTGGGMIYGYTF
CDR3 DNA: TGTGCCAGTACTCCAACCGGGGGGGGAATGATCTATGGCTACACCTTC
V gene: TRBV19
D gene: NA
J gene: TRBJ1-2
clone size: NA

CDR3 protein: CASSKQGAQTQYF
CDR3 DNA: TGTGCCAGCAGTAAACAGGGGGCGCAGACCCAGTACTTC
V gene: TRBV6-5
D gene: TRBD1
J gene: TRBJ2-5
clone size: NA

CDR3 protein: CASSTLAGVGNEQFF
CDR3 DNA: TGTGCCAGTAGTACACTAGCGGGAGTCGGTAATGAGCAGTTCTTC
V gene: TRBV19
D gene: TRBD2
J gene: TRBJ2-1
clone size: NA

CDR3 protein: CTSSPGCRDYGYTF
CDR3 DNA: TGCACCAGCAGCCCAGGCTGCAGGGACTATGGCTACACCTTC
V gene: TRBV1
D gene: NA
J gene: TRBJ1-2
clone size: NA

CDR3 protein: CAWKPPPRGYTF
CDR3 DNA: TGTGCCTGGAAACCTCCACCTAGGGGCTACACCTTC
V gene: TRBV30
D gene: NA
J gene: TRBJ1-2
clone size: NA

CDR3 protein: CASSPGGLVRQYF
CDR3 DNA: TGTGCCAGCAGTCCCGGGGGACTAGTTCGACAGTACTTC
V gene: TRBV27
D gene: TRBD2
J gene: TRBJ2-7
clone size: NA

CDR3 protein: CASSPRGTRGYNEQFF
CDR3 DNA: TGTGCCAGCAGTCCGCGCGGGACTAGAGGCTACAATGAGCAGTTCTTC
V gene: TRBV6-2/TRBV6-3
D gene: TRBD2
J gene: TRBJ2-1
clone size: once

CDR3 protein: CASSVQGATDTQYF
CDR3 DNA: TGTGCCAGCAGCGTGCAGGGGGCCACAGATACGCAGTATTTT
V gene: TRBV9
D gene: TRBD1
J gene: TRBJ2-3
clone size: once

CDR3 protein: CASSFPRTGSEKLFF
CDR3 DNA: TGTGCCAGCAGCTTCCCCCGGACAGGGAGCGAAAAACTGTTTTTT
V gene: TRBV7-9
D gene: TRBD1
J gene: TRBJ1-4
clone size: NA

CDR3 protein: CASTPPGNSYEQYF
CDR3 DNA: TGTGCCAGCACCCCCCCAGGAAACTCCTACGAGCAGTACTTC
V gene: TRBV12-1
D gene: NA
J gene: TRBJ2-7
clone size: NA

CDR3 protein: CASRPQGPRNNRSYEQYF
CDR3 DNA: TGTGCAAGTCGCCCCCAGGGGCCTCGAAACAACCGCTCCTACGAGCAGTACTTC
V gene: TRBV12-2
D gene: NA
J gene: TRBJ2-7
clone size: NA

CDR3 protein: CASSEASNQPQHF
CDR3 DNA: TGTGCCAGCAGTGAGGCTAGCAATCAGCCCCAGCATTTT
V gene: TRBV6-1
D gene: NA
J gene: TRBJ1-5
clone size: few

CDR3 protein: CASSATYNEQFF
CDR3 DNA: TGTGCCAGCAGTGCAACTTACAATGAGCAGTTCTTC
V gene: TRBV25-1
D gene: NA
J gene: TRBJ2-1
clone size: NA

CDR3 protein: CASSLGQGPSQPQHF
CDR3 DNA: TGTGCCAGCAGCTTGGGACAGGGTCCCTCTCAGCCCCAGCATTTT
V gene: TRBV7-2
D gene: TRBD1
J gene: TRBJ1-5
clone size: few

CDR3 protein: CASRGDLRLDEQYF
CDR3 DNA: TGTGCCAGCAGAGGGGATCTACGACTTGACGAGCAGTACTTC
V gene: TRBV28
D gene: NA
J gene: TRBJ2-7
clone size: NA

CDR3 protein: CASSVGLAGGYEQYF
CDR3 DNA: TGTGCCAGCAGCGTAGGACTAGCGGGAGGGTACGAGCAGTACTTC
V gene: TRBV9
D gene: TRBD2
J gene: TRBJ2-7
clone size: NA

CDR3 protein: CASSFSRGYNEQFF
CDR3 DNA: TGTGCCAGCAGCTTCTCCAGGGGATACAATGAGCAGTTCTTC
V gene: TRBV5-4
D gene: NA
J gene: TRBJ2-1
clone size: NA

CDR3 protein: CSVLTGNPNEKLFF
CDR3 DNA: TGCAGCGTCTTGACGGGAAACCCTAATGAAAAACTGTTTTTT
V gene: TRBV29-1
D gene: NA
J gene: TRBJ1-4
clone size: NA